Each of the 22 T cell receptor beta chains below was sequenced from the same sample in a study of T cell clonality in common variable immunodeficiency. Sequencing used immunoSEQ multiplex PCR; TCRdb keeps in-frame clones, though not all of them. This repertoire holds about 34,000 clones, and none appear only once. General observations from the study: Fewer deletions and N-nucleotide insertions were reportedly seen in common variable immunodeficiency TCR beta sequences.

These TCRs are of unknown antigen specificity. Sequenced material: peripheral blood mononuclear cells. All receptors derive from a human donor with common variable immunodeficiency.

This clone was counted only a few times. The read terminates 3 residues ahead of where the CDR3 ends, so the germline J gene completes it. V and J are TRBV20-1 and TRBJ2-1; 11 bases fit TRBD2. The CDR3 sequence is 16 residues long. The V and J ends lost 0 bases and 6 bases, in that order; junction bases with no gene match: 7. Germline assignment: CDR1 DFQATT and CDR2 SNEGSKA (reference sequence). The DNA read from the CDR3 is TGCAGTGCTAGAGATCGGCTAGCGGGAGGAGTCAATGAG. Translated, it gives CSARDRLAGGVNE. In full, the CDR3 is CSARDRLAGGVNEQFF.

Comments on this clone: The CDR3 end falls 3 residues outside the read, so it is completed with the germline J gene. V usage is TRBV5-1 and J usage is TRBJ1-4; D unresolved. With 4 bases removed from V and 3 bases from J, the gap between germline ends came to 13 bases. The CDR3 length is 15 residues. The germline CDR1 and CDR2 sequences are SGHRS and YFSETQ. The sequenced part of the CDR3 DNA is TGCGCCAGCAGCCCAGCGGGGTTGGCTAATGAAAAA. Amino acid sequence: CASSPAGLANEK. The whole CDR3 protein reads CASSPAGLANEKLFF.

This clone has a count of ten or more. Read coverage stops 3 residues before the CDR3 terminus; the germline J gene supplies the remainder. This chain joins TRBV30 and TRBJ2-1; 7 bases are a match to TRBD2. The V and J ends lost 1 base and 1 base, in that order; junction bases with no gene match: 4. This CDR3 is 15 amino acids long. Germline-derived CDR1 and CDR2 are GTSNPN and SVGIG (reference sequence). CDR3 sequence: CAWSEASGSYNEQFF. The CDR3 DNA, read in part, is TGTGCCTGGAGTGAGGCTAGCGGTTCCTACAATGAG.

There are many counts of this clone. The read ends 3 residues before the CDR3 terminus; that terminus is restored from the germline J gene. The chain links TRBV18 to TRBJ1-4; 9 bases are a match to TRBD1. The V gene end was trimmed by 6 bases and the J gene end by 0 bases; junction bases not matched to a gene: 11. The length of the CDR3 is 18 residues. From germline, CDR1 is KGHSH and CDR2 LQKENI. This chain's CDR3 is CASSSTGTGRATNEKLFF. Partial CDR3 DNA: TGTGCCAGCTCGTCGACCGGGACAGGGAGAGCAACTAATGAAAAA. The whole variable domain, filled in from reference TRBV18 and TRBJ1-4, reads NAGVMQNPRHLVRRRGQEARLRCSPMKGHSHVYWYRQLPEEGLKFMVYLQKENIIDESGMPKERFSAEFPKEGPSILRIQQVVRGDSAAYFCASSSTGTGRATNEKLFFGSGTQLSVL.

This clone has a count of ten or more. Read data end 3 residues before the CDR3 end; the end is taken from the germline J gene. The chain links TRBV7-9 to TRBJ2-5, with D tentatively TRBD1 or TRBD2 (5 bases each). Germline V CDR1 and CDR2: SEHNR, FQNEAQ (reference sequence). This CDR3 is 13 amino acids long. Trimming pared 4 bases from V and 5 bases from J, leaving 11 bases between. CDR3 protein: CASSSPEGETQYF. The DNA read from the CDR3 is TGTGCCAGCAGCTCCCCAGAGGGGGAGACC.

The covered CDR3 bases are TGTGCCAGCTCACCAATTGAGGGGAACACTGAA. It yields the protein CASSPIEGNTE. The complete CDR3 reads CASSPIEGNTEAFF. V usage is TRBV18 and J usage is TRBJ1-1; no definite D call. The read ends 3 residues shy of where the CDR3 ends; the end is completed using the germline J gene. CDR1 is KGHSH and CDR2 is LQKENI in the germline V gene. V lost 2 bases and J 1 base, leaving 8 bases between the germline ends. This CDR3 is 14 amino acids long.

This clone has only a few counts. This probably arose from a read error, given a far larger clone one base away. The read ends 3 residues before the CDR3 terminus; that terminus is restored from the germline J gene. The rearrangement joins TRBV19 to TRBJ2-7, with a tentative D call TRBD1 (5 bases). The CDR3 spans 13 residues. Trimming shortened V by 3 bases and J by 6 bases, and 12 bases separated the two germline ends. Germline CDR1 reads LNHDA; CDR2 reads SQIVND (reference sequence). The CDR3 spells CASSMIGVLEQYF. Incomplete CDR3 DNA: TGTGCCAGTAGTATGATAGGGGTGCTCGAG.

The table lists this clone with many counts. A junction end diverges from the germline sequence, so it may reflect a read error. The read finishes 3 residues shy of the CDR3 end, and the germline J gene is used to complete it. The V gene is TRBV4-2, the J gene TRBJ2-5; D possibly corresponds to TRBD1 (8 bases). CDR3 length: 16 residues. The V gene's germline CDR1 is LGHNA and CDR2 YNFKEQ. CDR3 loop: CASSQAGTGMQETQYF. The covered CDR3 bases are TGCGCCAGCAGCCAAGCGGGGACAGGAATGCAAGAGACC.

This clone was counted at least ten times. The CDR3 end lies 3 residues beyond the end of the read and is filled in from the germline J gene. The chain carries TRBV10-3 and TRBJ1-1; a possible D gene is TRBD1 (5 bases). Trimming stripped 2 bases from V and 5 bases from J, with 6 bases between. The V gene's germline CDR1 is ENHRY and CDR2 SYGVKD. The CDR3 has 12 amino acids. The DNA read from the CDR3 is TGTGCCATCAGTGAGGGGGGGACTGAA. Translating gives CAISEGGTE. Given in full, the CDR3 is CAISEGGTEAFF.

This clone was seen repeatedly, ten times or more. Read sequence stops 3 residues before the CDR3 end, and the germline J gene provides the missing end. The chain uses TRBV6-1 and TRBJ2-7; 8 bases line up with TRBD2. This CDR3 has 14 amino acids. Germline V CDR1 and CDR2: MNHNS, SASEGT. V trimming: 4 bases; J trimming: 4 bases; junction bases outside the gene matches: 6. CDR3 DNA (partial): TGTGCCAGCAGTGTCGGGGGGGCAGGGTACGAG. Translation: CASSVGGAGYE. The entire CDR3 reads CASSVGGAGYEQYF.

This clone was seen only a few times. The read finishes 3 residues shy of the CDR3 end, and the germline J gene is used to complete it. The rearrangement joins TRBV19 to TRBJ1-1; D is uncertain. Looked up from germline, CDR1 is LNHDA and CDR2 is SQIVND (reference sequence). This CDR3 region has 16 residues. The ends were cut back, 6 bases at V and 2 bases at J, with 19 bases in the middle. CDR3 DNA (partial): TGTGCCAGTAGGTCTCTCACAGTAAGCCTCAACACTGAA. Translated, it gives CASRSLTVSLNTE. The full CDR3 sequence reads CASRSLTVSLNTEAFF. Together with reference TRBV19 and TRBJ1-1, the CDR3 gives the full variable domain: DGGITQSPKYLFRKEGQNVTLSCEQNLNHDAMYWYRQDPGQGLRLIYYSQIVNDFQKGDIAEGYSVSREKKESFPLTVTSAQKNPTAFYLCASRSLTVSLNTEAFFGQGTRLTVV.

This clone was seen many times. The junction and the germline gene differ at one end; a read error may be behind it. The read is 3 residues too short to cover the CDR3 end, so that end is filled in from the germline J gene. The J gene is TRBJ2-7, the V gene TRBV4-2; the D gene is possibly TRBD2 (6 bases). Germline V lookup: CDR1 LGHNA, CDR2 YNFKEQ. The CDR3 is 16 amino acids. This CDR3 is CASSHASGLRPYEQYF. The sequenced CDR3 bases are TGCGCCAGCAGCCACGCTTCGGGACTCCGACCCTACGAG.

This clone was found a few times. The read gets to within 3 residues of the CDR3 end, and the germline J gene fills in the rest. This sequence joins TRBV5-6 and TRBJ1-2; tentative D call: TRBD1 (5 bases). The germline V gene encodes CDR1 SGHDT and CDR2 YYEEEE. Trimming removed 4 bases from V and 5 bases from J, with 18 bases in between. This CDR3 is built from 15 residues. CDR3 DNA, as far as it was read: TGTGCCAGCAGCCCCCGGGGGAGCCGGGTTTATGGC. This codes for CASSPRGSRVYG. Given in full, the CDR3 is CASSPRGSRVYGYTF.

As concerns this clone: The CDR3 is cut off 3 residues early in the read; its end comes from the germline J gene. The chain links TRBV6-1 to TRBJ2-7, with a tentative D call TRBD1 (6 bases). Germline CDR1 and CDR2: MNHNS and SASEGT. The CDR3 is made up of 15 amino acids. V dropped 0 bases and J dropped 3 bases, with 12 bases sitting between them. Partial CDR3 DNA: TGTGCCAGCAGTGAAGCTTACAGGGAAGACTACGAG. This translates into CASSEAYREDYE. The whole CDR3 sequence is CASSEAYREDYEQYF.

This clone was recorded at least ten times. The read falls 3 residues short of the CDR3 end, and the missing part is taken from the germline J gene. The chain has TRBV5-6 and TRBJ1-4; D is perhaps TRBD1 (5 bases). Germline assignment: CDR1 SGHDT and CDR2 YYEEEE. Trimming removed 1 base from V and 5 bases from J, with 9 bases in between. The CDR3 has 14 amino acids. The CDR3 spells CASSLSDRNEKLFF. Incomplete CDR3 DNA: TGTGCCAGCAGCTTGTCAGACAGAAATGAAAAA.

This clone showed up just a few times. The read falls 3 residues short of the CDR3 end, and the missing part is taken from the germline J gene. This chain uses TRBV5-6 with TRBJ2-1, with a possible D match to TRBD2 (6 bases). Germline V gene data show CDR1 as SGHDT and CDR2 as YYEEEE. Trimming pared 9 bases from V and 7 bases from J, leaving 23 bases between. The CDR3 runs to 15 residues. The sequenced CDR3 bases are TGTGCCACCACTAACCGGGCGGGATCGGGTAATGAG. It translates to CATTNRAGSGNE. Given in full, the CDR3 is CATTNRAGSGNEQFF.

This clone has only a few counts. The read gets to within 3 residues of the CDR3 end, and the germline J gene fills in the rest. The chain uses TRBV20-1 and TRBJ1-4, with D tentatively TRBD1 (5 bases). V was pared by 6 bases and J by 4 bases, with 18 bases between. Germline CDR1 and CDR2: DFQATT and SNEGSKA (reference sequence). This CDR3 comprises 15 residues. CDR3 DNA, as far as it was read: TGCAGTGCCCCCGAGGAGGAGGGGTTTAATGAAAAA. Its translation is CSAPEEEGFNEK. The whole CDR3 is CSAPEEEGFNEKLFF.

Only a few counts were recorded for this clone. The read comes to an end 3 residues before the CDR3 does, leaving the germline J gene to fill in the end. The chain combines TRBV2 with TRBJ2-2; TRBD2 agrees at 7 bases. This CDR3 is built from 16 residues. CDR1 is SNHLY and CDR2 is FYNNEI in the germline V gene. V trimming: 1 base; J trimming: 1 base; junction bases outside the gene matches: 3. The CDR3 loop is CASSEEASGNTGELFF. Partial CDR3 DNA: TGTGCCAGCAGTGAAGAGGCTAGCGGGAACACCGGGGAG.

A few counts support this clone. Here the CDR3 reads CASRNSLGNQPQHF. CDR3 DNA, as far as it was read: TGTGCCAGTAGAAACTCATTGGGCAATCAGCCC. V usage is TRBV19 and J usage is TRBJ1-5; D uncertain. The CDR3 is cut off 3 residues early in the read; its end comes from the germline J gene. Germline CDR1 and CDR2: LNHDA and SQIVND (reference sequence). Trimming took off 6 bases at V and 2 bases at J, with 11 bases between the two ends. CDR3 length: 14 residues.

A note on this clone: The DNA ends 3 residues before the CDR3 does, and the rest of the CDR3 is filled in from the germline J gene. V gene TRBV20-1 combines with J gene TRBJ2-1; possibly TRBD2 for D (6 bases). CDR1 is DFQATT and CDR2 is SNEGSKA in the germline V gene (reference sequence). The CDR3 extends over 14 amino acids. Trimming stripped 6 bases from V and 7 bases from J, with 19 bases between. The CDR3 is CSAPGTLFLNEQFF. The covered CDR3 bases are TGCAGTGCCCCGGGGACTCTGTTTTTAAATGAG.

This clone was observed a handful of times. The read terminates 3 residues before the CDR3 end, so the remaining end is supplied by the germline J gene. This sequence joins TRBV13 and TRBJ2-4, with D tentatively TRBD2 (6 bases). With 5 bases removed from V and 4 bases from J, the gap between germline ends came to 15 bases. CDR1 is PRHDT, CDR2 FYEKMQ, per germline (reference sequence). CDR3 size: 15 residues. Incomplete CDR3 DNA: TGTGCCAGCAGCCCCCAACTAGCCGGGAAAAACATT. This translates into CASSPQLAGKNI. The complete CDR3 sequence is CASSPQLAGKNIQYF.

This CDR3 reads CSARDQGSLSYEQYF. CDR3 bases read: TGCAGTGCTAGAGATCAGGGCAGCCTCTCCTACGAG. The rearrangement joins TRBV20-1 to TRBJ2-7; weak D call: TRBD1 (5 bases). The read halts 3 residues ahead of the CDR3 end, with the missing end drawn from the germline J gene. Per the germline V gene, CDR1 is DFQATT and CDR2 is SNEGSKA (reference sequence). The CDR3 contains 15 residues. V was clipped by 0 bases and J by 0 bases, with 12 bases between them.